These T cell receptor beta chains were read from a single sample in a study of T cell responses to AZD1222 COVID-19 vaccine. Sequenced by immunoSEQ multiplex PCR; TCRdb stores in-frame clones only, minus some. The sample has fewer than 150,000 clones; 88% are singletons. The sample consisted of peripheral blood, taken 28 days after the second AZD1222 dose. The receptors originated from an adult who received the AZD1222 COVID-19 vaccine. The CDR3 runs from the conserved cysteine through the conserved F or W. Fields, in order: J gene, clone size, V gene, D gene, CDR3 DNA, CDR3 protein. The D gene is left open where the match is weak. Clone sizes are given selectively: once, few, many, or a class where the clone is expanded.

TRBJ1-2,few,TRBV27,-,TGTGCCAGCAGCGCGAGGGAGGGATATGGCTACACCTTC,CASSAREGYGYTF
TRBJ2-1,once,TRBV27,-,TGTGCCAGCAGTTATTCGGGGATCGGTGAGCAGTTCTTC,CASSYSGIGEQFF
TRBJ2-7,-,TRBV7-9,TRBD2,TGTGCCAGCAGTACTCAGCGGGGGGTTTCATACGAGCAGTACTTC,CASSTQRGVSYEQYF
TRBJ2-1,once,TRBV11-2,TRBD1,TGTGCCAGCAGTTCCCCACTGACAGGGGAGTCCTACAATGAGCAGTTCTTC,CASSSPLTGESYNEQFF
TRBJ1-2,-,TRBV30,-,TGTGCCTGGCAGGGCACGGACTATGGCTACACCTTC,CAWQGTDYGYTF
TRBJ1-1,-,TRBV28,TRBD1,TGTGCCAGCAGTTTGGTCAGGGGGGGGACTGAAGCTTTCTTT,CASSLVRGGTEAFF
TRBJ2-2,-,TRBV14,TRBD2,TGTGCCAGCAGCCCAAGACTAGCGGGAGTAGGCGGGGAGCTGTTTTTT,CASSPRLAGVGGELFF
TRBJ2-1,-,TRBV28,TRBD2,TGTGCCAGCAGTGGAGGGACTAGCGGGTATGAGCAGTTCTTC,CASSGGTSGYEQFF
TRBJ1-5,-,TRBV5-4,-,TGTGCCAGCAGCTCGGGACCGCTTAATCAGCCCCAGCATTTT,CASSSGPLNQPQHF
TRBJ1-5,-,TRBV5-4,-,TGTGCCAGCAGTAAACAGGGCGAGGAGCCCCAGCATTTT,CASSKQGEEPQHF
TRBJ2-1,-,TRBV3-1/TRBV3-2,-,TGTGCCAGCAGCCAAGATGTGGCTATAGAGCAGTTCTTC,CASSQDVAIEQFF
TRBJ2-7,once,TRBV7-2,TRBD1,TGTGCCAGCAGCTCAGGACAGGGGACCTCCTACGAGCAGTACTTC,CASSSGQGTSYEQYF
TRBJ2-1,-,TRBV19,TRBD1,TGTGCCAGTACCCGGACAGGGGGCACGGGAGCGTTCTACAATGAGCAGTTCTTC,CASTRTGGTGAFYNEQFF
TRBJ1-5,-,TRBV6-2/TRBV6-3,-,TGTGCCAGCAGTTACGTCGTTGGAGCCAATCAGCCCCAGCATTTT,CASSYVVGANQPQHF
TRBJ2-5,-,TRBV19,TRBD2,TGTGCCAGTAGTATGGTAGCGGGGGTGGAGACCCAGTACTTC,CASSMVAGVETQYF
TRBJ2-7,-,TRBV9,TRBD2,TGTGCCAGCAGCGTAGGGGTCGGGACTAGTAAGCACTCCTACGAGCAGTACTTC,CASSVGVGTSKHSYEQYF
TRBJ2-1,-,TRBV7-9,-,TGTGCCAGCAGCTCGGGGGGAGGGGGGAGGTACAATGAGCAGTTCTTC,CASSSGGGGRYNEQFF
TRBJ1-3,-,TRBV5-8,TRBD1,TGTGCCAGCAGCTTGGGGACAGGGGGAACTGGAAACACCATATATTTT,CASSLGTGGTGNTIYF
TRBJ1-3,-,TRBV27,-,TGTGCCAGCAGTTGGACCGCAGGAAACACCATATATTTT,CASSWTAGNTIYF
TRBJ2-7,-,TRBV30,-,TGTGCCTGGGGCGCATCCTACGAGCAGTACTTC,CAWGASYEQYF
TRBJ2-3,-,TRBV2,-,TGTGCCAGCAGTGCTAGGGCCCCCGTGGGCACAGATACGCAGTATTTT,CASSARAPVGTDTQYF
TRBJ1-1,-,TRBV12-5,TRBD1,TGTGCTAGTGGTTCAAGGGGGCTGGGCACTGAAGCTTTCTTT,CASGSRGLGTEAFF
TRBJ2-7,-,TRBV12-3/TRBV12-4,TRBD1,TGTGCCAGCAGGTGGACAGGGTTTAACGAGCAGTACTTC,CASRWTGFNEQYF
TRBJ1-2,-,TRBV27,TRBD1,TGTGCCAGCAGTTTAGCCCGGACAGGGGAGGGTGGGTATGGCTACACCTTC,CASSLARTGEGGYGYTF
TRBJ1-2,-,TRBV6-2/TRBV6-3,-,TGTGCCAGCAGTTTCGGGACACCCGTGCGCATCTATGGCTACACCTTC,CASSFGTPVRIYGYTF
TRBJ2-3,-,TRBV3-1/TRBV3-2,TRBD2,TGTGCCAGCAGCCAAGTGGGACTAGCGGGAGGAACAGATACGCAGTATTTT,CASSQVGLAGGTDTQYF
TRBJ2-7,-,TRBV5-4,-,TGTGCCAGCAGCGGGTTATATAAGGGTAACGAGCAGTACTTC,CASSGLYKGNEQYF
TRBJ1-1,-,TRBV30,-,TGTGCCTGGAGAATTGGAGACACTGAAGCTTTCTTT,CAWRIGDTEAFF
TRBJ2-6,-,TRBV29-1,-,TGCAGCGTGACAGGCGCTGGGGCCAACGTCCTGACTTTC,CSVTGAGANVLTF
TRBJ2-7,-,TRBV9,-,TGTGCCAGCAGCGAGGGGACCTCCTACGAGCAGTACTTC,CASSEGTSYEQYF
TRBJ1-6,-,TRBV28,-,TGTGCCAGCAGTTTATTTAGGGGAAGCTCCTATAATTCACCCCTCCACTTT,CASSLFRGSSYNSPLHF
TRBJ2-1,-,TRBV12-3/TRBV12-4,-,TGTGCCAGCAGTTTTGACTACAATGAGCAGTTCTTC,CASSFDYNEQFF
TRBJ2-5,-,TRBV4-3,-,TGCGCCAGCAGCCAAGATGCCCGTAAACAAGAGACCCAGTACTTC,CASSQDARKQETQYF
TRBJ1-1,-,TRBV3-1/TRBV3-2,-,TGTGCCAGCAGCCAACCTCCGGGACTACGGGGATGGGGAGGTGAAGCTTTCTTT,CASSQPPGLRGWGGEAFF
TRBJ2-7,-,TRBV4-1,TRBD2,TGCGCCAGCAGCCCGGGACTAGCGGGAGGGTTCGAGTACGAGCAGTACTTC,CASSPGLAGGFEYEQYF
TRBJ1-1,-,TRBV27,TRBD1,TGTGCCAGCAGTTTGATAGGGGGCTGGAGGAACACTGAAGCTTTCTTT,CASSLIGGWRNTEAFF
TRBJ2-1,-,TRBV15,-,TGTGCCACCAGCAGAGTTTCCAGCGGCTCCTACAATGAGCAGTTCTTC,CATSRVSSGSYNEQFF
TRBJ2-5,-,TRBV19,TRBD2,TGTGCCAGTAGTGGGTCGGCGGGGGGGCAAGAGACCCAGTACTTC,CASSGSAGGQETQYF
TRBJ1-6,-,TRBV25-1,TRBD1,TGTGCCAGCAGTGAATCAGACAGGGGGAGAACACCCCTCCACTTT,CASSESDRGRTPLHF
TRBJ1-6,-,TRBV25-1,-,TGTGCCAGCAGTGGCCCTGGCAGTTCACCCCTCCACTTT,CASSGPGSSPLHF
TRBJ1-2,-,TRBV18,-,TGTGCCAGCTCACCACCCAACTTGCAGGGATTGAATGGCTACACCTTC,CASSPPNLQGLNGYTF
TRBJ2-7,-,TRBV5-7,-,TGTGCCAGCAGCTTGATTTGTGGGCTCGGGAGCTCCTACGAGCAGTACTTC,CASSLICGLGSSYEQYF
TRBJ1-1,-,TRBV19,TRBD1,TGTGCCAGTAGTGACCGACAGGGTTTGGATGCTTTCTTT,CASSDRQGLDAFF
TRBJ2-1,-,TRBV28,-,TGTGCCAGCAGTCCCACCCCTGCGACCCGGACGGCGGGCAATGAGCAGTTCTTC,CASSPTPATRTAGNEQFF
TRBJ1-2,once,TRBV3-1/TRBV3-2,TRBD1,TGTGCCAGCAGCCAAGCCAGGGGGCGGGGGTATGGCTACACCTTC,CASSQARGRGYGYTF
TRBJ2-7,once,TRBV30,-,TGTGCCACCTACATGGGGGCTACCTACGAGCAGTACTTC,CATYMGATYEQYF
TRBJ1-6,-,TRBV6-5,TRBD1,TGTGCCAGCAGTTACTTCCAGACAGGGGGCGCCTCACCCCTCCACTTT,CASSYFQTGGASPLHF
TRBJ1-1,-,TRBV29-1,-,TGCAGCGCCGACTTACGGGGGGGGAACACTGAAGCTTTCTTT,CSADLRGGNTEAFF
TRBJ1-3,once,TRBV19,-,TGTGCCAGTACCTTTTCCGGGGGATTAGGTGGAAACACCATATATTTT,CASTFSGGLGGNTIYF
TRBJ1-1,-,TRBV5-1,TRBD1,TGCGCCAGCAGCCAAGGGACAGGGGGCGTAGTTGTCACTGAAGCTTTCTTT,CASSQGTGGVVVTEAFF
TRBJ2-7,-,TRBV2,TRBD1,TGTGCCAGCAGTATAGGACAGGCATCCTACGAGCAGTACTTC,CASSIGQASYEQYF
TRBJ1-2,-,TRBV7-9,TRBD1,TGTGCCAGCAGCCCAGGGGGGGCTCCAACCTATGGCTACACCTTC,CASSPGGAPTYGYTF
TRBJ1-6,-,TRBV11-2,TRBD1,TGTGCCAGCAGCCCACGACAGGGTGGAAGCTCCTATAATTCACCCCTCCACTTT,CASSPRQGGSSYNSPLHF